The TCR beta chain under discussion was sequenced for a study of blood T cell repertoires in COVID-19. Study in general: Whether acute or convalescent, the COVID-19 samples came from the United States, Italy and Spain. Sources were T cells, B-cell-depleted T cells, or PBMCs; the material itself was cDNA or gDNA.

The CDR3 is 16 residues long. After removal of 1 base from V and 3 bases from J, the junction contained 2 bases not matched to a gene. The germline V gene encodes CDR1 MGHDK and CDR2 SYGVNS. Per the study methods: Nucleated cell number was recorded as an estimate derived from reference gene primer amplification. This table comes from immunoSEQ multiplex PCR, and its TCRdb copy is limited to in-frame clones, with some not included. That table furnishes V, J and clone size, whereas the DNA furnished D and trimming. This table has over 75,000 clones, around 81% appearing once. Sample: peripheral blood. The TCR sequence derives from a human donor in a cohort sampled during active COVID-19. The rearrangement uses TRBV25-1 and TRBJ2-2; 10 nucleotides align to TRBD1. The CDR3 sequence: CASSEFGQGDTGELFF. The CDR3, as DNA: TGTGCCAGCAGTGAATTCGGACAGGGGGACACCGGGGAGCTGTTTTTT.